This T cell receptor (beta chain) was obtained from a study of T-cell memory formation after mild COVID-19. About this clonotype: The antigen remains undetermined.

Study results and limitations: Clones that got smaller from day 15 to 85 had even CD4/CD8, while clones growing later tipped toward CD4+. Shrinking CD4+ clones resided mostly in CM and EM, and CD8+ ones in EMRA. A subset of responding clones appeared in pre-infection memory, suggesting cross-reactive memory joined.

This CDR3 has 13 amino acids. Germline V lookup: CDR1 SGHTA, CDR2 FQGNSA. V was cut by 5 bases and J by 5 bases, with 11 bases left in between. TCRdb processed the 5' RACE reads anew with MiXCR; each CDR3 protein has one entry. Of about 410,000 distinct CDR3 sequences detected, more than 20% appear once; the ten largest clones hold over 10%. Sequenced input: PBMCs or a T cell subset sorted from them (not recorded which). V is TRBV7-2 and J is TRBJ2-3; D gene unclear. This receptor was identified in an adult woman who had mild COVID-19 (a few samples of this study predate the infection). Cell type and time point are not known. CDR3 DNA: TGTGCCAGCAGCCTAGGCACAGTAGATACGCAGTATTTT. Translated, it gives CASSLGTVDTQYF.